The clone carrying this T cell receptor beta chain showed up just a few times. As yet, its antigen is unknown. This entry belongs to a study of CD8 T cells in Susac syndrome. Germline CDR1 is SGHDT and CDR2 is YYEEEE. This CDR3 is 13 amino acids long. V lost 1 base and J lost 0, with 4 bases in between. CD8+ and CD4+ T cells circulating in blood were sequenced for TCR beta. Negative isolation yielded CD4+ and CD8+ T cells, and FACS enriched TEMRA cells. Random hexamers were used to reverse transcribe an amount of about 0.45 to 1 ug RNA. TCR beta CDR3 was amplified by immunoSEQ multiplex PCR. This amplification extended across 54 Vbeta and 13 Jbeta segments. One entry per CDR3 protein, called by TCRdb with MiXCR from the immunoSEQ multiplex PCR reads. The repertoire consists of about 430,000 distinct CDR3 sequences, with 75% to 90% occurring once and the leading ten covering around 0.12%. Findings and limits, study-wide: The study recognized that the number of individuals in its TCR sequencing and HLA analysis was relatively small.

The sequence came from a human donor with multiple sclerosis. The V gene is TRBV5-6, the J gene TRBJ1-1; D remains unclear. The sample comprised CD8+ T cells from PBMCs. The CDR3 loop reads CASSLNLNTEAFF. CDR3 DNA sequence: TGTGCCAGCAGCTTGAATTTGAACACTGAAGCTTTCTTT.